What follows is one TCR beta chain and its context. Its antigen is unidentified. This entry belongs to a study of T cells after yellow fever vaccination. The CDR3 totals 15 residues. V was pared by 1 base and J by 0 bases, with 10 bases between. In germline, CDR1 is LNHNV, CDR2 YYDKDF (reference sequence). The study's findings and limits: Contaminating bulk clonotypes could be abundant in FACS-sorted repertoires.

MiXCR was run by TCRdb on the 5' RACE reads, yielding one entry per CDR3 protein. The data show under 300,000 distinct CDR3 sequences, roughly 7.2% seen once. V and J are TRBV15 and TRBJ2-7; D gene unclear. This sequence originates from a man younger than 40 who received the YFV17D yellow fever vaccine. The specimen comprised CD4+ T cells sorted from PBMCs, sampled 15 days after the yellow fever booster vaccination. In DNA form, the CDR3 reads TGTGCCACCAGCAGAGCCCCTAAGGACTCCTACGAGCAGTACTTC. Translated: CATSRAPKDSYEQYF.